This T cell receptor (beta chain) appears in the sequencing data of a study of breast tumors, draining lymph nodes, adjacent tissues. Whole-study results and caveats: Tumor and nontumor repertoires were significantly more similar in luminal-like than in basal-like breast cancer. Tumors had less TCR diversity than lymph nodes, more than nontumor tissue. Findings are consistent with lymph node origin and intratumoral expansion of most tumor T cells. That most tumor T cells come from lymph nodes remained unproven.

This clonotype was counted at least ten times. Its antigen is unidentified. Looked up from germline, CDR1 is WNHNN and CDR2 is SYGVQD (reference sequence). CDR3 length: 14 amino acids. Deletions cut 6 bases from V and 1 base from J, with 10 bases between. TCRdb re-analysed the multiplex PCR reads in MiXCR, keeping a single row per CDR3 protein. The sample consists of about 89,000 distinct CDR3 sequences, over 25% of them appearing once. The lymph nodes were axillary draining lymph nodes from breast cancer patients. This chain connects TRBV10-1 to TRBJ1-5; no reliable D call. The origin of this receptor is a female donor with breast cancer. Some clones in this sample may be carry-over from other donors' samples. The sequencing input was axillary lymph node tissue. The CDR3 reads CASSDLISNQPQHF. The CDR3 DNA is TGCGCCAGCAGCGACTTAATAAGCAATCAGCCCCAGCATTTT.